Given below is one T cell receptor beta chain in context. Its antigen is unidentified. Generated by immunoSEQ multiplex PCR, the TCRdb table keeps only in-frame clones and is missing some. Of tens of thousands of clones listed, approximately 91% are singletons. This record comes from a study of OX40 agonist ivuxolimab in advanced cancers. Turning to the study itself: Patients took ivuxolimab, an agonistic anti-OX40 (CD134) antibody. Study-level points and caveats: Averaged across samples, CD8+ T cells carried more expanded clones than CD4+ did. There was clonal expansion of CD4+ and CD8+ blood T cells by week 6 at 0.1 to 3.0 mg/kg.

Germline CDR1 is MDHEN and CDR2 is SYDVKM. Trimming removed 7 bases at V and 0 bases at J, with 13 bases between. The CDR3 runs 15 residues. The sequence was obtained from an adult with an advanced solid tumor such as melanoma, head and neck, liver or kidney cancer. Here the sequenced sample was CD4+ or CD8+ T cells sorted from blood, taken in a trial of the OX40 agonist ivuxolimab. This chain joins TRBV28 and TRBJ2-1; D possibly corresponds to TRBD2 (6 bases). The CDR3 is CASTPGTLSYNEQFF. The CDR3 bases are TGTGCCAGCACCCCCGGGACTCTCTCCTACAATGAGCAGTTCTTC.